These 6 T cell receptor beta chains were sequenced from one sample in a study of T cell clones after liver transplantation. Measured with immunoSEQ multiplex PCR; TCRdb has only the in-frame clones, and not every one. The sample includes roughly 56,000 clones, approximately 71% of them seen just once. Sequences were derived from CD4+ T cells from blood, sampled around 54 months after liver transplant. The origin of the receptors is a human patient who received a liver transplant. Some T cells may be transferred from the graft donor.

The V and J genes are TRBV7-9 and TRBJ1-1, with D perhaps TRBD1 (5 bases). The germline gives CDR1 SEHNR, CDR2 FQNEAQ (reference sequence). The CDR3 has 13 amino acids. V was trimmed by 6 bases and J by 7 bases, leaving 15 bases between them. The CDR3 bases are TGTGCCAGCAGGGGAGGGGCCTATCGTGAAGCTTTCTTT. Translation: CASRGGAYREAFF.

The V gene is TRBV28, the J gene TRBJ1-6; tentative D call: TRBD1 (5 bases). Trimming removed 5 bases at V and 2 bases at J, with 16 bases between. Germline CDR1 reads MDHEN; CDR2 reads SYDVKM. The CDR3 runs 17 residues. The CDR3 is CASSPIQGNTYNSPLHF. The CDR3 DNA reads TGTGCCAGCAGTCCCATCCAGGGAAATACCTATAATTCACCCCTCCACTTT. The variable domain in full, completed from reference TRBV28 and TRBJ1-6, reads DVKVTQSSRYLVKRTGEKVFLECVQDMDHENMFWYRQDPGLGLRLIYFSYDVKMKEKGDIPEGYSVSREKKERFSLILESASTNQTSMYLCASSPIQGNTYNSPLHFGNGTRLTVT.

The chain links TRBV19 to TRBJ1-1; 12 bases map to TRBD1. The CDR3 totals 15 residues. Germline V gives CDR1 LNHDA, CDR2 SQIVND (reference sequence). V lost 5 bases and J lost 7; bases outside the gene matches: 8. CDR3 nucleotide sequence: TGTGCCAGTAGTTGGGACAGGGGGCGCCGTTATGAAGCTTTCTTT. Translating gives CASSWDRGRRYEAFF.

This chain uses TRBV9 with TRBJ2-5, with D maybe TRBD1 (5 bases). The CDR3 is 15 amino acids. In germline, CDR1 is SGDLS, CDR2 YYNGEE. The V gene lost 0 bases and the J gene lost 3 bases, with 12 bases spanning the gap. CDR3 nucleotide sequence: TGTGCCAGCAGCGTAGGGGGCCGCGGTAAAGAGACCCAGTACTTC. Translated: CASSVGGRGKETQYF.

This chain links TRBV19 with TRBJ1-5; D not resolved. The CDR3 is 15 amino acids. In germline, CDR1 is LNHDA, CDR2 SQIVND (reference sequence). V gave up 1 base and J gave up 3 bases, with 10 bases separating them. CDR3 DNA sequence: TGTGCCAGTAGTATAGTGGAGTTCTCCAATCAGCCCCAGCATTTT. It yields the protein CASSIVEFSNQPQHF.

The chain employs TRBV11-2 and TRBJ2-7; D unresolved. Germline V gene data show CDR1 as SGHAT and CDR2 as FQNNGV. Trimming shortened V by 2 bases and J by 3 bases, and 14 bases separated the two germline ends. The CDR3 totals 15 residues. The CDR3 coding sequence is TGTGCCAGCAGCTTAAGTAGTAACCCTCTCTACGAGCAGTACTTC. Translating gives CASSLSSNPLYEQYF.